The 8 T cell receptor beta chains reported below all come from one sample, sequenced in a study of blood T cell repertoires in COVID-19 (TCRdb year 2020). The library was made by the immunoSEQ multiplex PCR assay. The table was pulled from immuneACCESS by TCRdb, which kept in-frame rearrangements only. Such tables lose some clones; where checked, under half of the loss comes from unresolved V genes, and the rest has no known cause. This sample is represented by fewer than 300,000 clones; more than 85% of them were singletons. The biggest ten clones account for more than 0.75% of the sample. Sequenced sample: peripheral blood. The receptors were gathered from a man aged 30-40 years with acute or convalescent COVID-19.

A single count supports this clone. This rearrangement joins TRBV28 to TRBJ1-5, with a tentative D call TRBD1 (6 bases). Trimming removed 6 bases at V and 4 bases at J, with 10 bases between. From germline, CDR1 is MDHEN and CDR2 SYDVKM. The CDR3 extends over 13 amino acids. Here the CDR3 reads CASSRTANQPQHF. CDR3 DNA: TGTGCCAGCAGCCGGACAGCTAATCAGCCCCAGCATTTT. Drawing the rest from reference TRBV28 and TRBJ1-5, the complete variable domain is DVKVTQSSRYLVKRTGEKVFLECVQDMDHENMFWYRQDPGLGLRLIYFSYDVKMKEKGDIPEGYSVSREKKERFSLILESASTNQTSMYLCASSRTANQPQHFGDGTRLSIL.

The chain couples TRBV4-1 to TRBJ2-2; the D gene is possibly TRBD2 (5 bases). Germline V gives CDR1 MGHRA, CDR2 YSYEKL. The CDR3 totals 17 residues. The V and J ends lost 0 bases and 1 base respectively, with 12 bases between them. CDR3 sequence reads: CASSQEFVAGNTGELFF. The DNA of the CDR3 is TGCGCCAGCAGCCAAGAATTTGTTGCGGGGAACACCGGGGAGCTGTTTTTT.

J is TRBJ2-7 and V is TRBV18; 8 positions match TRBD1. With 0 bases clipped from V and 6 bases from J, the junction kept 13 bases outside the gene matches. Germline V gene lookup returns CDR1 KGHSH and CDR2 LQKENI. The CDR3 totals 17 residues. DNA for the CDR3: TGTGCCAGCTCACCACCTGGTCTAGGACAGGGTCCGTTCGAGCAGTACTTC. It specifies CASSPPGLGQGPFEQYF.

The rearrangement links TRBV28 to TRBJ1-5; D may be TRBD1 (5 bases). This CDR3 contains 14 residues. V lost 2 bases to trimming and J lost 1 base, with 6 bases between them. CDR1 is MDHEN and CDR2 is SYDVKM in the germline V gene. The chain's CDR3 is CASSLGGSNQPQHF. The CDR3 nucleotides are TGTGCCAGCAGTTTAGGGGGGAGCAATCAGCCCCAGCATTTT.

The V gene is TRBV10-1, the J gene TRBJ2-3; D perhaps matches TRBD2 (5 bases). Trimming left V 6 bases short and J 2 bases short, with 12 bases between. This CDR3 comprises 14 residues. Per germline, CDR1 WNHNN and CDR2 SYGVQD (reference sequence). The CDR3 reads CASSPGLNTDTQYF. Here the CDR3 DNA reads TGCGCCAGCAGCCCCGGACTCAACACAGATACGCAGTATTTT.

The CDR3 sequence is CASSRGLADNEQFF. DNA for the CDR3: TGCGCCAGCAGCCGGGGACTAGCAGACAATGAGCAGTTCTTC. The chain uses TRBV5-1 and TRBJ2-1, with TRBD2 matching 9 bases. The CDR3 has 14 residues. The ends lost 4 bases at V and 5 bases at J; junction bases unmatched: 4. In germline, CDR1 is SGHRS, CDR2 YFSETQ. Variable domain in full (rest from reference TRBV5-1 and TRBJ2-1): KAGVTQTPRYLIKTRGQQVTLSCSPISGHRSVSWYQQTPGQGLQFLFEYFSETQRNKGNFPGRFSGRQFSNSRSEMNVSTLELGDSALYLCASSRGLADNEQFFGPGTRLTVL.

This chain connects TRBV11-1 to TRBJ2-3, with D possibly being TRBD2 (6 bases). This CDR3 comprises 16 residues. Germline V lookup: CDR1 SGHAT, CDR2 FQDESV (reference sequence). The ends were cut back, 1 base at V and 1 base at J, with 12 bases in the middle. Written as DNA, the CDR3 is TGTGCCAGCAGCTTAGAACTGCGCGGGGGCACAGATACGCAGTATTTT. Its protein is CASSLELRGGTDTQYF. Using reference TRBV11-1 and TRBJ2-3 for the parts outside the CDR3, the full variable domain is EAEVAQSPRYKITEKSQAVAFWCDPISGHATLYWYRQILGQGPELLVQFQDESVVDDSQLPKDRFSAERLKGVDSTLKIQPAELGDSAMYLCASSLELRGGTDTQYFGPGTRLTVL.

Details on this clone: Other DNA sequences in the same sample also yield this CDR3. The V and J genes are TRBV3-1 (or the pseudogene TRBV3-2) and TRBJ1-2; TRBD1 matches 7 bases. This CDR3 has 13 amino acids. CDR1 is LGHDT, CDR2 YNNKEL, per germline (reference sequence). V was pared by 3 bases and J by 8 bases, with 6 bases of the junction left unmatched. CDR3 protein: CASSHRTGDGYTF. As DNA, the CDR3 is TGTGCCAGCAGCCACCGGACAGGCGACGGCTACACCTTC.